This TCR beta chain was found in a study of T cells in Graves' hyperthyroidism and ophthalmopathy. Study background: Any treatment followed the collection of peripheral blood at initial diagnosis.

This clonotype was counted ten times or more. Duration under 3 months, a NOSPECS grade of at least 4, and a Clinical Activity Score of at least 3 characterized the ophthalmopathy patients. V lost 0 bases, J lost 15 bases, and 9 bases lay in between. The CDR3 loop spans 12 amino acids. CDR1 is LNHNV and CDR2 is YYDKDF in the germline V gene (reference sequence). The source material, RNA transcripts, was used to amplify TCR beta CDR3 regions. The TCR CDR3 first-round RT-PCR relied on the HTBI primer set. MiXCR, applied by TCRdb to the multiplex PCR reads, yields one record per CDR3 protein. The data hold roughly 520,000 distinct CDR3 sequences, with approximately 25% observed a single time.

Sequencing was performed on blood. This sequence originates from a woman younger than 45 with Graves' ophthalmopathy. The chain uses TRBV15 and TRBJ1-6; D may be TRBD1 (5 bases). DNA for the CDR3: TGTGCCACCAGCAGAGACAGGGCTCGCCTCCACTTT. Its protein product is CATSRDRARLHF.